The present T cell receptor beta chain was sequenced within a study of post-analysis software for immune sequencing data. Concerning this clonotype itself: The antigen is undetermined.

Study-wide findings and caveats: Patients showed TRBV5-6, TRBV5-1 and TRBV20-1 among roughly five TRBV segments more frequent than in controls.

Prepared libraries of TCR beta cDNA carried unique molecular identifiers. TCRdb re-derived calls from the PCR reads in MiXCR, one entry per CDR3 protein. The repertoire holds about 500,000 distinct CDR3 sequences, with roughly 45% as singletons. V was clipped by 5 bases and J by 5 bases; unmatched bases: 13. Germline V lookup: CDR1 MNHEY, CDR2 SMNVEV (reference sequence). The CDR3 is made up of 16 amino acids. Sequencing was done on a sample of blood. The chain carries TRBV27 and TRBJ2-5, with 8 positions matching TRBD1. This sequence was found in a girl aged 10 to 17 with multiple sclerosis. As DNA, the CDR3 is TGTGCCAGCAGTCCTTACGGACAGGGCGGGGTGGAGACCCAGTACTTC. Its protein product is CASSPYGQGGVETQYF.